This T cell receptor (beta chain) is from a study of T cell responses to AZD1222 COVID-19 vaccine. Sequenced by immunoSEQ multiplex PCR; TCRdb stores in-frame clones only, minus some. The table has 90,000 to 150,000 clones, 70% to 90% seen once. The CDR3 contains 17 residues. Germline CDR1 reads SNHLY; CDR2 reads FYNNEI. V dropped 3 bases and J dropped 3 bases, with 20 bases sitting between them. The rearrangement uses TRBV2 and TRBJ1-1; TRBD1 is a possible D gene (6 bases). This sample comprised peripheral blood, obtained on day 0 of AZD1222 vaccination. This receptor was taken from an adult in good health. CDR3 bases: TGTGCCAGCAGTGATGGAGTTCCGGGGGCAGCGGACACTGAAGCTTTCTTT. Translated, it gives CASSDGVPGAADTEAFF.